This TCR beta chain was recorded in a study of human T cells and chemical hapten exposure. From germline, CDR1 is MNHEY and CDR2 SVGEGT. V was trimmed by 6 bases and J by 8 bases, leaving 10 bases between them. The CDR3 runs to 11 residues. Time point indicated: patch test 2, 6 weeks after DPC sensitization. Described treatment: therapeutic diphenylcyclopropenone sensitization with weekly scalp DPC. This clonotype was counted at least ten times. TCRdb re-analysed the RACE reads in MiXCR, keeping a single row per CDR3 protein. This sample carries approximately 350,000 distinct CDR3 sequences, about 6% of them seen once, and the ten largest clones take 5% to 6%.

The genes are TRBV6-2 or TRBV6-3 and TRBJ1-1, with D tentatively TRBD1 (6 bases). The starting material was whole blood, obtained in connection with sensitization to the hapten diphenylcyclopropenone (DPC). The clonotype originates from a woman under 30 with alopecia areata. Some clones in this sample may be carry-over from other donors' samples. The DNA of the CDR3 is TGTGCCAGCAGCACAGGGTTCGAAGCTTTCTTT. This sequence encodes CASSTGFEAFF.